Presented here are 25 T cell receptor beta chains from one specimen sequenced in a study of T cell responses to AZD1222 COVID-19 vaccine. The repertoire was sequenced with immunoSEQ multiplex PCR; TCRdb's copy has only in-frame clones and lacks some. The data hold about 94,000 clones, with around 85% observed a single time. The sequencing here drew on peripheral blood, taken 28 days after the second AZD1222 dose. The receptor source for this set is an adult who received the AZD1222 COVID-19 vaccine.

V is TRBV4-3 and J is TRBJ2-1; D ambiguous. The CDR3 loop spans 14 amino acids. Germline CDR1 LGHNA, CDR2 YSLEER. With 4 bases removed from V and 1 base from J, the gap between germline ends came to 8 bases. DNA of the CDR3: TGCGCCAGCAGCCCTCAAGGATCCTACAATGAGCAGTTCTTC. This sequence encodes CASSPQGSYNEQFF.

This chain joins TRBV21-1 and TRBJ2-7; the table gives TRBD2 as D, unverified against the DNA. TRBV21-1 is flagged as a pseudogene. The CDR3 has 14 amino acids. The CDR3 nucleotides read TGTGCCAGCAGCAGGGGAGAAGGGTTGGTCGAGCAGTACTTC. Translation gives CASSRGEGLVEQYF.

This chain connects TRBV19 to TRBJ2-7; D call uncertain. Germline CDR1 and CDR2: LNHDA and SQIVND (reference sequence). Trimming pared 5 bases from V and 3 bases from J, leaving 17 bases between. The CDR3 spans 15 residues. The CDR3 DNA sequence: TGTGCCAGTAGTTTCGCGAGGCAGACCATCTACGAGCAGTACTTC. Its translation: CASSFARQTIYEQYF. Supplemented by reference TRBV19 and TRBJ2-7, the full variable domain reads DGGITQSPKYLFRKEGQNVTLSCEQNLNHDAMYWYRQDPGQGLRLIYYSQIVNDFQKGDIAEGYSVSREKKESFPLTVTSAQKNPTAFYLCASSFARQTIYEQYFGPGTRLTVT.

This chain connects TRBV5-1 to TRBJ2-2; 9 bases match TRBD2. Germline assignment: CDR1 SGHRS and CDR2 YFSETQ. V was clipped by 0 bases and J by 1 base; unmatched bases: 4. The CDR3 extends over 17 amino acids. CDR3 amino acids: CASSLGSGGLNTGELFF. CDR3 DNA sequence: TGCGCCAGCAGCTTGGGTAGCGGGGGCCTGAACACCGGGGAGCTGTTTTTT. Filled out from reference TRBV5-1 and TRBJ2-2, the complete variable domain reads KAGVTQTPRYLIKTRGQQVTLSCSPISGHRSVSWYQQTPGQGLQFLFEYFSETQRNKGNFPGRFSGRQFSNSRSEMNVSTLELGDSALYLCASSLGSGGLNTGELFFGEGSRLTVL.

CDR3 DNA: TGTGCCAGCAGTTCCCCCGGGACAGGGAGAAGTACTGAAGCTTTCTTT. This codes for CASSSPGTGRSTEAFF. This chain joins TRBV6-2 or TRBV6-3 and TRBJ1-1, with 9 bases that match TRBD1. This CDR3 is 16 amino acids long. CDR1 and CDR2 (germline): MNHEY, SVGEGT. J gave up 5 bases and V 4 bases, and 11 bases lay outside the gene matches.

V gene TRBV7-8 combines with J gene TRBJ1-3; the match to TRBD1 covers 7 bases. V lost 5 bases and J lost 11; bases outside the gene matches: 6. The CDR3 runs 12 residues. Germline V CDR1 and CDR2: SGHVS, FQNEAQ. Here the CDR3 reads CASSQLQGAIYF. The CDR3 nucleotides read TGTGCCAGCAGCCAACTTCAGGGGGCCATATATTTT.

This rearrangement joins TRBV5-5 to TRBJ2-7; unclear D gene. Germline V lookup: CDR1 SGHKS, CDR2 YYEKEE (reference sequence). Trimming took off 0 bases at V and 3 bases at J, with 4 bases between the two ends. The CDR3 sequence is 12 residues long. CDR3 in DNA: TGTGCCAGCAGCTTGGTACTCTACGAGCAGTACTTC. Amino acid sequence: CASSLVLYEQYF.

V and J are TRBV14 and TRBJ2-3; D not resolved. The CDR3 sequence is 15 residues long. Germline CDR1 is SGHDN and CDR2 is FVKESK. Trimming took 5 bases from V and 0 from J, leaving 12 bases between them. The CDR3 nucleotides read TGTGCCAGCAGCTACCATGGAACTAGCACAGATACGCAGTATTTT. Translation: CASSYHGTSTDTQYF.

The chain has TRBV12-3 or TRBV12-4 and TRBJ1-1, with D unresolved. The CDR3 is 13 residues long. Trimming removed 5 bases at V and 0 bases at J, with 7 bases between. Here the CDR3 reads CASSPSMNTEAFF. CDR3 sequence (DNA): TGTGCCAGCAGTCCGAGCATGAACACTGAAGCTTTCTTT.

The rearrangement uses TRBV15 and TRBJ2-2; the match to TRBD2 covers 9 bases. The CDR3 has 15 residues. Germline V gene data show CDR1 as LNHNV and CDR2 as YYDKDF (reference sequence). With V trimmed by 5 bases and J by 6 bases, 7 bases remained unmatched. For the CDR3, the DNA is TGTGCCACCAGCCTACCTAGCGGGAAGGCCGGGGAGCTGTTTTTT. It encodes CATSLPSGKAGELFF.

This chain links TRBV6-5 with TRBJ2-2; weak D call: TRBD2 (5 bases). Trimming stripped 6 bases from V and 1 base from J, with 12 bases between. The CDR3 loop spans 15 amino acids. Germline assignment: CDR1 MNHEY and CDR2 SVGAGI. CDR3 region: CASRPGGGNTGELFF. The CDR3 DNA sequence: TGTGCCAGCAGACCCGGAGGAGGGAACACCGGGGAGCTGTTTTTT.

V usage is TRBV5-1 and J usage is TRBJ1-1; a possible D gene is TRBD1 (5 bases). Germline assignment: CDR1 SGHRS and CDR2 YFSETQ. This CDR3 has 14 residues. Trimming cost V 5 bases and J 0 bases, with 11 bases left between them. As DNA, the CDR3 is TGCGCCAGCAGAGGAGACAGTTTGAACACTGAAGCTTTCTTT. Translating it yields CASRGDSLNTEAFF. Full variable domain (remainder filled in from reference TRBV5-1 and TRBJ1-1): KAGVTQTPRYLIKTRGQQVTLSCSPISGHRSVSWYQQTPGQGLQFLFEYFSETQRNKGNFPGRFSGRQFSNSRSEMNVSTLELGDSALYLCASRGDSLNTEAFFGQGTRLTVV.

This chain joins TRBV2 and TRBJ2-3; 7 nucleotides agree with TRBD1. Germline lookup yields CDR1 SNHLY and CDR2 FYNNEI. The CDR3 is made up of 16 amino acids. V lost 9 bases to trimming and J lost 0 bases; unmatched junction nucleotides: 12. CDR3 DNA: TGTGCCAGTCTTAGGGGGCTCGAATCTAGCACAGATACGCAGTATTTT. This encodes CASLRGLESSTDTQYF.

The rearrangement uses TRBV18 and TRBJ1-1, with D possibly matching TRBD1 (6 bases). Trimming left V 3 bases short and J 0 bases short, with 14 bases between. This CDR3 is 16 amino acids long. CDR1 KGHSH and CDR2 LQKENI come from the germline V gene. CDR3 residues: CASSPQSTGMNTEAFF. In nucleotides, the CDR3 is TGTGCCAGCTCACCGCAGTCCACAGGGATGAACACTGAAGCTTTCTTT.

The gene calls are TRBV5-4 and TRBJ1-1; D is possibly TRBD1 (5 bases). The CDR3 is made up of 13 amino acids. V was trimmed by 3 bases and J by 1 base, leaving 7 bases between them. CDR1 and CDR2 (germline): SGHNT, YYREEE (reference sequence). CDR3 residues: CASSSGQNTEAFF. The CDR3 DNA is TGTGCCAGCAGCTCCGGACAGAACACTGAAGCTTTCTTT.

V gene TRBV27 combines with J gene TRBJ1-5, with D perhaps TRBD1 (5 bases). The CDR3 contains 15 residues. Trimming took off 6 bases at V and 5 bases at J, with 17 bases between the two ends. Per the germline V gene, CDR1 is MNHEY and CDR2 is SMNVEV (reference sequence). The CDR3, as DNA: TGTGCCAGCAGCCCCAGGCAGGGATGGGATCAGCCCCAGCATTTT. Amino acids: CASSPRQGWDQPQHF.

The J gene is TRBJ1-1, the V gene TRBV6-5, with D maybe TRBD1 (5 bases). Germline CDR1 is MNHEY and CDR2 is SVGAGI. V was pared by 6 bases and J by 1 base, with 9 bases between. This CDR3 is 13 amino acids long. CDR3 bases: TGTGCCAGCAGAATCGGACAGAACACTGAAGCTTTCTTT. Its protein product is CASRIGQNTEAFF.

The chain couples TRBV19 to TRBJ2-7, with 14 bases aligning to TRBD2. V was clipped by 4 bases and J by 4 bases; unmatched bases: 0. From germline, CDR1 is LNHDA and CDR2 SQIVND (reference sequence). The CDR3 has 14 residues. The DNA of the CDR3 is TGTGCCAGTAGTAGGACTAGCGGGAGGTACGAGCAGTACTTC. It codes for CASSRTSGRYEQYF.

This chain links TRBV6-5 with TRBJ2-7; 9 nucleotides align to TRBD2. CDR3 size: 15 residues. Trimming at V came to 3 bases and at J to 2 bases, leaving 5 bases not matched to a gene. Germline-derived CDR1 and CDR2 are MNHEY and SVGAGI. CDR3 bases: TGTGCCAGCAGTTATTCCCTAGCGGGAACCTACGAGCAGTACTTC. This codes for CASSYSLAGTYEQYF.

There are a few counts of this clone. This sequence joins TRBV11-3 and TRBJ2-1; TRBD2 matches at 9 bases. The CDR3 has 16 residues. The trim removed 3 bases at V and 8 bases at J, leaving 11 bases unmatched. Germline assignment: CDR1 SGHNT and CDR2 YENEEA. CDR3 amino acids: CASSFSPASGDYEQFF. Written as DNA, the CDR3 is TGTGCCAGCAGCTTTTCCCCGGCTAGCGGGGACTATGAGCAGTTCTTC. The variable domain in full, completed from reference TRBV11-3 and TRBJ2-1, reads EAGVVQSPRYKIIEKKQPVAFWCNPISGHNTLYWYLQNLGQGPELLIRYENEEAVDDSQLPKDRFSAERLKGVDSTLKIQPAELGDSAVYLCASSFSPASGDYEQFFGPGTRLTVL.

The V call is TRBV7-8, the J call TRBJ1-2; 9 nucleotides agree with TRBD1. Germline CDR1 is SGHVS and CDR2 is FQNEAQ. Trimming removed 1 base from V and 2 bases from J; junction bases left unmatched: 8. This CDR3 is 17 amino acids long. CDR3 sequence (DNA): TGTGCCAGCAGCTTAGTACTTGGGACAGGGAAAAACTATGGCTACACCTTC. Translation: CASSLVLGTGKNYGYTF.

This clone appeared a single time. DNA for the CDR3: TGTGCCAGCAGCCCTGTGGGGGTGGTATTTTCCTACGAGCAGTACTTC. Amino acid sequence: CASSPVGVVFSYEQYF. The chain combines TRBV11-2 with TRBJ2-7; the D call may be TRBD1 or TRBD2 (5 bases each). Germline loops: CDR1 SGHAT, CDR2 FQNNGV. The CDR3 has 16 amino acids. V gave up 5 bases and J gave up 1 base, with 18 bases separating them.

The chain has TRBV7-9 and TRBJ1-2, with D perhaps TRBD1 (6 bases). V dropped 5 bases and J dropped 8 bases, with 15 bases sitting between them. This CDR3 spans 13 amino acids. Germline V gives CDR1 SEHNR, CDR2 FQNEAQ (reference sequence). The CDR3 nucleotides read TGTGCCAGCAGCATAACAGGGATGGAGGGCTACACCTTC. Its protein is CASSITGMEGYTF.

V and J are TRBV4-1 and TRBJ2-1; D is uncertain. Trimming left V 3 bases short and J 0 bases short, with 12 bases between. The CDR3 is made up of 16 amino acids. Germline assignment: CDR1 MGHRA and CDR2 YSYEKL. CDR3 protein: CASSQRTGSSYNEQFF. The CDR3 DNA is TGCGCCAGCAGCCAGCGGACGGGTAGCTCCTACAATGAGCAGTTCTTC.

Worth noting for this clone: The junction departs from the called germline gene at one end, perhaps through a read error. CDR3 sequence: CASGFQGYSNQPQHF. CDR3 nucleotides: TGTGCCAGCGGCTTCCAGGGATATAGCAATCAGCCCCAGCATTTT. The chain has TRBV7-2 and TRBJ1-5; D perhaps matches TRBD1 (5 bases). CDR3 length: 15 residues. CDR1 and CDR2 (germline): SGHTA, FQGNSA.